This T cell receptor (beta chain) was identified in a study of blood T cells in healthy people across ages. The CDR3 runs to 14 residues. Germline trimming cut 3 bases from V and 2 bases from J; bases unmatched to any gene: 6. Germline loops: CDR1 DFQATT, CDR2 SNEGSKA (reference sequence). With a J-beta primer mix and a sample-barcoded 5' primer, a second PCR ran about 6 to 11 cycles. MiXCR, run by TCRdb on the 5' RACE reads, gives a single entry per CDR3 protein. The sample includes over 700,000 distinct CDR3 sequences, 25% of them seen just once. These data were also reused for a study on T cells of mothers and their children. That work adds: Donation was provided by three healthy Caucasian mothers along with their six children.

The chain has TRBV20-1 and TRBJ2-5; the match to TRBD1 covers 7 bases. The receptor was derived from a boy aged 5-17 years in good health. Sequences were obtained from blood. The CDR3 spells CSASGQGVQETQYF. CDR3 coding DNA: TGCAGTGCTAGTGGCCAGGGGGTACAAGAGACCCAGTACTTC.